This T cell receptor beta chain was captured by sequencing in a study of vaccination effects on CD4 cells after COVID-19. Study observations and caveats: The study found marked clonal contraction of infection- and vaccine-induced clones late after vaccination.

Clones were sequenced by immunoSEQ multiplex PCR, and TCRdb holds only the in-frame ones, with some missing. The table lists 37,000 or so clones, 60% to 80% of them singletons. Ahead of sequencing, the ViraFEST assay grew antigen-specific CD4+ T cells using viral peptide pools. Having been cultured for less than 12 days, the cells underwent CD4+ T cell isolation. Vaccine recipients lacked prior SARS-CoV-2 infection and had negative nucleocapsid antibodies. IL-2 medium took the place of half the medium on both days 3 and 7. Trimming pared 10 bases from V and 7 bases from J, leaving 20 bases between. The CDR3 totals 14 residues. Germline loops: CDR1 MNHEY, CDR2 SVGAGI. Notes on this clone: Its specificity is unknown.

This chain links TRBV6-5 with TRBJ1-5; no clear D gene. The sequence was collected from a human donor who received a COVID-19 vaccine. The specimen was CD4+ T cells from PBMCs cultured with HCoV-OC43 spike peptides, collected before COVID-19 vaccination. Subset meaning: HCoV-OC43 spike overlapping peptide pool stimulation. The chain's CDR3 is CATLKTTEVQPQHF. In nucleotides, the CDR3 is TGTGCCACCCTGAAGACTACAGAGGTCCAGCCCCAGCATTTT.